Listed below are T cell receptor beta chains from one sample, sequenced in a study of blood T cell repertoires in COVID-19. Some clones are missing from TCRdb's copy, which holds only in-frame ones; the method was immunoSEQ multiplex PCR. The table includes approximately 210,000 clones, about 85% detected once. Source material: peripheral blood. The receptors were sampled from a human donor in a cohort sampled during active COVID-19. Each CDR3 is given without its conserved first and last residue. Each record gives: D gene, clone size, V gene, J gene, CDR3 protein. A D gene is named only where the DNA matches it firmly. The size entry is marked missing in some rows and otherwise reads once, few, many or a size class.

-,-,TRBV19,TRBJ2-3,ASSIGTDTQY
TRBD1,-,TRBV3-1/TRBV3-2,TRBJ1-2,ASADRAIAPYYGYT
TRBD2,-,TRBV24-1,TRBJ2-1,ATSDSPSGGADEQF
TRBD1,-,TRBV19,TRBJ2-5,ASSRDRDQETQY
-,-,TRBV7-9,TRBJ1-4,ASRLSNEKLF
-,few,TRBV28,TRBJ2-7,ASSRGGQLREQY
TRBD2,-,TRBV2,TRBJ2-5,ASSEEVAGEETQY
TRBD2,-,TRBV28,TRBJ2-1,ASSFRTSGKNEQF
TRBD2,few,TRBV4-2,TRBJ2-2,ASSRKRERGAMGTGELF
TRBD1,once,TRBV5-6,TRBJ2-1,ASSPGTGVNNEQF
-,-,TRBV4-1,TRBJ2-3,ASSQEPWYTQY
TRBD1,-,TRBV19,TRBJ1-5,ASSTMDRKIQPQH
-,-,TRBV3-1/TRBV3-2,TRBJ2-5,ASTTFAGQETQY
TRBD2,-,TRBV7-2,TRBJ2-6,ASSLGGTAGANVLT
TRBD2,-,TRBV5-5,TRBJ2-1,ASSAILLAGFYNEQF
-,-,TRBV10-2,TRBJ2-2,ASSAGARTGELF
-,once,TRBV7-8,TRBJ2-2,ASSSYAGTANTGELF
TRBD1,-,TRBV3-1/TRBV3-2,TRBJ2-2,ASGVGQGRTNTGELF
-,-,TRBV6-1,TRBJ2-1,ASSETLRYNEQF
-,-,TRBV27,TRBJ2-2,ASSFYGNTGELF
TRBD1,-,TRBV6-1,TRBJ2-2,ASSDPRDRGGGELF
-,-,TRBV21-1,TRBJ1-5,ASSLYSDRANQPQH
-,-,TRBV7-7,TRBJ1-6,ASSLFRRSNSPLH
TRBD1,once,TRBV6-1,TRBJ2-2,ASSDRQGVAGELF
TRBD2,-,TRBV27,TRBJ2-7,ASRSWGGSEQY
TRBD1,few,TRBV5-1,TRBJ2-2,ASSLQGQGATGELF
TRBD2,-,TRBV4-1,TRBJ2-5,ASSQGRGLAGEETQY
-,-,TRBV27,TRBJ1-5,ASSLGRNQPQH
TRBD1,-,TRBV25-1,TRBJ1-1,ASSVNRGTEAF
TRBD1,once,TRBV11-2,TRBJ2-1,ASSWTGGLNEQF
TRBD1,-,TRBV19,TRBJ2-1,ASSPTDRVGEQF
TRBD1,-,TRBV19,TRBJ1-2,ASNEGASGYT
-,once,TRBV6-5,TRBJ1-2,ASTSVGQGYT
TRBD1,-,TRBV7-9,TRBJ1-6,ASSALRDRDSPLH
TRBD1,-,TRBV6-4,TRBJ1-6,ASSGDRNSPLH
-,-,TRBV13,TRBJ2-2,ASSLAGELTGELF
-,-,TRBV10-3,TRBJ2-3,ATTSQTVDTQY
-,few,TRBV27,TRBJ2-3,ASSISNRDTQY
-,few,TRBV27,TRBJ1-1,ASKISPFLGGTEAF
TRBD2,-,TRBV15,TRBJ2-3,ATSRTTSGVRDTQY
TRBD1,once,TRBV29-1,TRBJ2-7,SATTGGPEQY
-,-,TRBV18,TRBJ1-6,ASSPEGQDNSPLH
TRBD1,few,TRBV5-1,TRBJ2-2,ASSLLGEGAGGELF
-,-,TRBV5-1,TRBJ2-1,ASSLAPRREQF
-,-,TRBV27,TRBJ1-2,ASSLLGEDGYT
TRBD1,-,TRBV7-9,TRBJ1-1,ASSPRTGGYTEAF
TRBD2,-,TRBV7-6,TRBJ2-2,ASSSPGQRGSNTGELF
-,-,TRBV19,TRBJ1-2,ASSIPDYGYT
-,-,TRBV25-1,TRBJ1-4,ASSQTTGGNEKLF
-,-,TRBV6-5,TRBJ1-3,ASRTTVWGNTIY
-,-,TRBV6-5,TRBJ2-2,ASRLGGTGELF
-,-,TRBV24-1,TRBJ2-2,ATSDLRRAGELF
-,once,TRBV18,TRBJ1-1,ASSARVAAF
TRBD1,-,TRBV30,TRBJ1-2,AWRPGGARYGYT